These T cell receptor beta chains were read from a single sample in a study of control samples from healthy donors and cancer patients. The table came from immunoSEQ multiplex PCR; TCRdb's copy has only in-frame clones and leaves some out. The sample lists approximately 150,000 clones, approximately 91% seen once, with 4.9% in the top ten. Sequences were obtained from blood. The receptors were gathered from a man aged 30 to 45 in good health. Each CDR3 is given with its conserved first and last residue. D genes are given only for firm matches. Clone size appears in some rows only: once, few, many, or a class for an expanded clone.

j_call d_call clone_size v_call cdr3_nt cdr3_aa
TRBJ2-1 NA NA TRBV2 TGTGCCAGCAGAGGCGACGAATACAATGAGCAGTTCTTC CASRGDEYNEQFF
TRBJ1-4 NA NA TRBV9 TGTGCCAGCAGCCCAAGGGACACAGGTGAAAAACTGTTTTTT CASSPRDTGEKLFF
TRBJ2-7 NA NA TRBV2 TGTGCCAGCAGTGATTCGGGGTTGTACTCCTACGAGCAGTACTTC CASSDSGLYSYEQYF
TRBJ2-1 NA NA TRBV3-1/TRBV3-2 TGTGCCAGCAGCCAAGATAGGCTAGTAAATGAGCAGTTCTTC CASSQDRLVNEQFF
TRBJ2-1 NA NA TRBV12-3/TRBV12-4 TGTGCCAGCAGATCACAGGAGGGAGATGAGCAGTTCTTC CASRSQEGDEQFF
TRBJ2-5 TRBD1 NA TRBV28 TGTGCCAGCAGCTCTACTTTCCGGGACAGGGGATCCCAGTACTTC CASSSTFRDRGSQYF
TRBJ2-7 TRBD1 NA TRBV14 TGTGCCAGCAGCCAAGAAGGACAGGGAGGCGACGAGCAGTACTTC CASSQEGQGGDEQYF
TRBJ2-2 TRBD2 NA TRBV6-4 TGTGCCAGCACCCACCGCGCTAGCGGGGGGTCCGGGGAGCTGTTTTTT CASTHRASGGSGELFF
TRBJ1-5 NA NA TRBV27 TGTGCCAGCAGTTCCCGGGGGGCGGGCAATCAGCCCCAGCATTTT CASSSRGAGNQPQHF
TRBJ2-7 NA once TRBV5-1 TGCGCCAGCAGCTCACAGGGAGGGGGGTTCGAGCAGTACTTC CASSSQGGGFEQYF
TRBJ1-5 TRBD1 NA TRBV6-5 TGTGCCAGCAGTTACTCCCAGGGGGCTCAGCCCCAGCATTTT CASSYSQGAQPQHF
TRBJ2-1 NA NA TRBV24-1 TGTGCCACCAGGCGGACAAACGCCAATGAGCAGTTCTTC CATRRTNANEQFF
TRBJ2-2 TRBD1 NA TRBV19 TGTGCCAGTAGTAGCCGGACAGGTCAATCGAACACCGGGGAGCTGTTTTTT CASSSRTGQSNTGELFF
TRBJ2-7 TRBD1 NA TRBV29-1 TGCAGCGTTGAGCCTCGACAGGGTTCGTACGAGCAGTACTTC CSVEPRQGSYEQYF
TRBJ2-1 TRBD2 NA TRBV18 TGTGCCAGCTCACCTTTTGAGGCGGGGGGCAACAATGAGCAGTTCTTC CASSPFEAGGNNEQFF
TRBJ2-1 TRBD1 NA TRBV29-1 TGCAGCGTTGTAGGGACAGGGGTTCGAAATGAGCAGTTCTTC CSVVGTGVRNEQFF
TRBJ1-4 TRBD1 NA TRBV7-9 TGTGCCAGCAGCTTTGACAGGGTAAATGAAAAACTGTTTTTT CASSFDRVNEKLFF
TRBJ1-6 NA few TRBV20-1 TGCAGTGCTAGTATCGGGAGACCGAATTCACCCCTCCACTTT CSASIGRPNSPLHF
TRBJ2-7 TRBD1 once TRBV7-2 TGTGCCAGCAGCTCCCGACAGGGTTACTACGAGCAGTACTTC CASSSRQGYYEQYF
TRBJ1-1 NA NA TRBV6-5 TGTGCCAGCAGTTACCCGGGACAACCCAAAGGTGAAGCTTTCTTT CASSYPGQPKGEAFF
TRBJ2-5 NA NA TRBV3-1/TRBV3-2 TGTGCCAGCAGCCAAGCTACAGGGTGGGAGACCCAGTACTTC CASSQATGWETQYF
TRBJ2-1 NA NA TRBV24-1 TGTGCCACCAGTGATGCCGAGGTGTCCTACAATGAGCAGTTCTTC CATSDAEVSYNEQFF
TRBJ1-2 NA NA TRBV19 TGTGCCAGTAGTACCGCCGGGACAAACTATGGCTACACCTTC CASSTAGTNYGYTF
TRBJ2-3 TRBD1 NA TRBV19 TGTGCCAGTAGCCCCGGGACAGGATCGGGAGATACGCAGTATTTT CASSPGTGSGDTQYF
TRBJ2-3 NA NA TRBV9 TGTGCCAGCAGCGTAAGGACTTCTGCCACAGATACGCAGTATTTT CASSVRTSATDTQYF
TRBJ1-1 NA NA TRBV9 TGTGCCAGCAGCGTTTGGGGGGAGACTGAAGCTTTCTTT CASSVWGETEAFF
TRBJ2-1 TRBD2 NA TRBV9 TGTGCCAGCAGCGAGGGCGGGAGGGACAATGAGCAGTTCTTC CASSEGGRDNEQFF
TRBJ2-3 TRBD2 NA TRBV6-2/TRBV6-3 TGTGCCAGCAGTTATAGTCCCCTAGCGGGAGAGTGGAGAGATACGCAGTATTTT CASSYSPLAGEWRDTQYF
TRBJ2-6 NA NA TRBV5-8 TGTGCCAGCAGCTTTTCAGGGACTGGGGCCAACGTCCTGACTTTC CASSFSGTGANVLTF
TRBJ2-2 TRBD1 NA TRBV6-2/TRBV6-3 TGTGCCAGCAGTTACGGGGGACAGGTTTCCACCGGGGAGCTGTTTTTT CASSYGGQVSTGELFF
TRBJ2-7 TRBD2 NA TRBV9 TGTGCCAGCAGCGCCCCCGGTAAAGGGACTAGCGGGAACGAGCAGTACTTC CASSAPGKGTSGNEQYF